These 22 T cell receptor beta chains were all obtained from the same sample, sequenced in a study of T-cell reconstitution after alpha-beta-depleted transplantation in children. Unique molecular identifiers featured in how the TCRbeta library was prepared. TCRdb recomputed calls from the PCR reads with MiXCR, one row per CDR3 protein. The repertoire holds about 1,000,000 distinct CDR3 sequences, with roughly 29% as singletons. The sequencing used PBMCs, mostly from graft donor cells, collected 360 days after TCRalphabeta/CD19-depleted stem cell transplant. Receptors originate from a boy under three years old who had a stem cell transplant for SCID, so the T cells may come from the graft donor.

This clonotype showed up many times. This rearrangement joins TRBV24-1 to TRBJ2-2; 8 bases fit TRBD2. The CDR3 sequence is 14 residues long. Per germline, CDR1 KGHDR and CDR2 SFDVKD. V gave up 8 bases and J gave up 5 bases; unmatched junction bases: 6. CDR3 coding DNA: TGTGCCACCATGCGGGGGGATACGACCGGGGAGCTGTTTTTT. Translated, it gives CATMRGDTTGELFF.

This clonotype occurred many times. V usage is TRBV29-1 and J usage is TRBJ2-7; a possible D gene is TRBD1 (6 bases). V lost 0 bases and J 4 bases, leaving 13 bases between the germline ends. CDR3 length: 14 residues. CDR1 is SQVTM, CDR2 ANQGSEA, per germline. CDR3 sequence: CSVEDRDKKYEQYF. CDR3 DNA sequence: TGCAGCGTTGAAGACCGGGACAAGAAATACGAGCAGTACTTC.

The chain is built from TRBV15 and TRBJ1-2; the match to TRBD1 covers 9 bases. The germline V gene has CDR1 LNHNV and CDR2 YYDKDF (reference sequence). The J segment lost 1 base and the V segment lost 4 bases, leaving 4 bases of the junction unmatched. The CDR3 spans 15 residues. The CDR3 nucleotides are TGTGCCACCAGCAAAGGGACAGGGAATAACTATGGCTACACCTTC. Amino acids: CATSKGTGNNYGYTF.

There are a few counts of this clonotype. This chain connects TRBV28 to TRBJ1-2, with TRBD1 matching over 8 bases. The V and J ends lost 5 bases and 7 bases, in that order; junction bases with no gene match: 15. The CDR3 spans 16 residues. The V gene's germline CDR1 is MDHEN and CDR2 SYDVKM. DNA for the CDR3: TGTGCCAGCAGTCCACGGACAGGGTTTTTACCCTTTGGCTACACCTTC. Amino acid sequence: CASSPRTGFLPFGYTF.

This clonotype was seen ten or more times. This sequence joins TRBV4-3 and TRBJ2-2; tentatively, D is TRBD2 (6 bases). V lost 1 base to trimming and J lost 3 bases, with 12 bases between them. Germline V CDR1 and CDR2: LGHNA, YSLEER. CDR3 length: 16 amino acids. CDR3 region: CASSQVLAKDTGELFF. CDR3 sequence (DNA): TGCGCCAGCAGCCAAGTTCTAGCGAAGGACACCGGGGAGCTGTTTTTT.

This clonotype was counted between two and nine times. The chain uses TRBV27 and TRBJ2-6; D possibly corresponds to TRBD2 (5 bases). The CDR3 runs to 17 residues. Germline V CDR1 and CDR2: MNHEY, SMNVEV (reference sequence). The V gene lost 2 bases and the J gene lost 2 bases, with 13 bases spanning the gap. The CDR3 spells CASSLKVREAGANVLTF. CDR3 DNA sequence: TGTGCCAGCAGTTTAAAGGTCCGGGAAGCTGGGGCCAACGTCCTGACTTTC.

This clonotype has a handful of counts. The chain employs TRBV5-1 and TRBJ1-5; 9 nucleotides agree with TRBD1. V shed 5 bases and J 10 bases; nucleotides not matched to a gene: 10. CDR1 is SGHRS, CDR2 YFSETQ, per germline. CDR3 length: 14 residues. CDR3 nucleotides: TGCGCCAGCAGACTCGACAGGGGGACGGAACCCCAGCATTTT. It is translated as CASRLDRGTEPQHF.

There are a few counts of this clonotype. This chain connects TRBV10-3 to TRBJ1-4; a possible D gene is TRBD1 (6 bases). Trimming took off 10 bases at V and 6 bases at J, with 15 bases between the two ends. CDR1 is ENHRY and CDR2 is SYGVKD in the germline V gene. The CDR3 totals 13 residues. Written as DNA, the CDR3 is TGTGCCACAAGAGGGCAGGGGTATGAAAAACTGTTTTTT. This sequence encodes CATRGQGYEKLFF.

Only a few counts were recorded for this clonotype. V usage is TRBV27 and J usage is TRBJ2-1; TRBD2 agrees at 14 bases. The CDR3 totals 17 residues. The trim removed 2 bases at V and 3 bases at J, leaving 3 bases unmatched. Germline V gene sequence: CDR1 MNHEY, CDR2 SMNVEV (reference sequence). The CDR3 loop reads CASSLGTSGGDYNEQFF. The CDR3 nucleotides are TGTGCCAGCAGTTTAGGGACTAGCGGGGGCGACTACAATGAGCAGTTCTTC.

CDR3 bases: TGTGCCAGCAGGATACTGTTTGGTAGTAACACCGGGGAGCTGTTTTTT. Protein sequence: CASRILFGSNTGELFF. V gene TRBV12-3 or TRBV12-4 combines with J gene TRBJ2-2, with unresolved D. Deletions cut 6 bases from V and 2 bases from J, with 16 bases between. The CDR3 has 16 residues.

This clonotype was picked up a small number of times. The rearrangement uses TRBV12-3 or TRBV12-4 and TRBJ2-5; D gene unclear. This CDR3 region has 12 residues. Trimming pared 8 bases from V and 7 bases from J, leaving 14 bases between. CDR3: CASGPESLTQYF. CDR3 nucleotides: TGTGCCAGCGGGCCCGAATCGTTGACCCAGTACTTC.

This clonotype has more than one count but fewer than ten. The chain joins TRBV5-5 to TRBJ1-1; 11 nucleotides match TRBD1. Germline CDR1 and CDR2: SGHKS and YYEKEE (reference sequence). The junction had 7 bases not matched to a gene; V was cut back by 0 bases and J by 0 bases. CDR3 length: 18 residues. The CDR3 spells CASSLARGTGGMNTEAFF. Written as DNA, the CDR3 is TGTGCCAGCAGCTTGGCCCGGGGGACAGGGGGGATGAACACTGAAGCTTTCTTT.

The rearrangement uses TRBV18 and TRBJ2-3; TRBD1 matches at 11 bases. This CDR3 contains 18 residues. CDR1 is KGHSH and CDR2 is LQKENI in the germline V gene. V shed 3 bases and J 0 bases; nucleotides not matched to a gene: 8. The CDR3 here is CASSPRTGGIGSTDTQYF. CDR3 in DNA: TGTGCCAGCTCACCCCGGACAGGGGGCATAGGTAGCACAGATACGCAGTATTTT.

This clonotype was recorded only once. The J gene is TRBJ1-4, the V gene TRBV10-3, with 10 bases aligning to TRBD1. Looked up from germline, CDR1 is ENHRY and CDR2 is SYGVKD. Unmatched junction bases numbered 3, after V lost 2 bases and J lost 6 bases. This CDR3 contains 15 residues. Here the CDR3 reads CAISEPGQGDEKLFF. As DNA, the CDR3 is TGTGCCATCAGTGAGCCCGGACAGGGGGATGAAAAACTGTTTTTT.

The chain uses TRBV5-1 and TRBJ2-7; TRBD2 might be the D (6 bases). Germline CDR1 is SGHRS and CDR2 is YFSETQ. CDR3 length: 14 amino acids. Trimming took 3 bases from V and 2 from J, leaving 12 bases between them. The CDR3: CASSSTGVTYEQYF. The CDR3 region has the DNA TGCGCCAGCAGCTCCACGGGAGTCACCTACGAGCAGTACTTC.

At least ten counts were recorded for this clonotype. This chain links TRBV9 with TRBJ2-2; D perhaps matches TRBD1 (6 bases). Per germline, CDR1 SGDLS and CDR2 YYNGEE. The CDR3 is 13 residues long. Trimming left V 3 bases short and J 9 bases short, with 12 bases between. The CDR3 DNA is TGTGCCAGCAGCGCAGCAGGGGCCCGGGAGCTGTTTTTT. This encodes CASSAAGARELFF.

This clonotype was observed a handful of times. This chain links TRBV30 with TRBJ2-1, with D perhaps TRBD2 (5 bases). This CDR3 region has 18 residues. Germline CDR1 is GTSNPN and CDR2 is SVGIG (reference sequence). V shed 0 bases and J shed 1 base, with 19 bases lying between them. The CDR3 loop is CAWSVSFVVRASYNEQFF. DNA for the CDR3: TGTGCCTGGAGTGTATCCTTTGTGGTGAGGGCGTCCTACAATGAGCAGTTCTTC.

This clonotype was detected a few times. The chain carries TRBV28 and TRBJ2-7; D gene uncertain. The germline gives CDR1 MDHEN, CDR2 SYDVKM. The CDR3 runs to 12 residues. V was pared by 4 bases and J by 1 base, with 5 bases between. CDR3 protein: CASSSWSYEQYF. The CDR3 nucleotides read TGTGCCAGCAGTTCCTGGTCCTACGAGCAGTACTTC.

V is TRBV11-2 and J is TRBJ2-1; unclear D gene. Germline-derived CDR1 and CDR2 are SGHAT and FQNNGV. Trimming removed 6 bases at V and 5 bases at J, with 11 bases between. The length of the CDR3 is 13 residues. The CDR3 region is CASSSLRHNEQFF. The DNA of the CDR3 is TGTGCCAGCAGTTCTCTTCGTCACAATGAGCAGTTCTTC.

This clonotype turned up a few times. DNA for the CDR3: TGTGCCAGCAGCCATAAGACGACGGACTTAAATGAGCAGTTCTTC. Amino acids: CASSHKTTDLNEQFF. The chain carries TRBV14 and TRBJ2-1; D is possibly TRBD2 (5 bases). The CDR3 is made up of 15 amino acids. Germline CDR1 SGHDN, CDR2 FVKESK. V shed 3 bases and J shed 7 bases, with 16 bases lying between them.

This clonotype appeared a few times. The chain combines TRBV7-8 with TRBJ2-1; weak D call: TRBD2 (7 bases). The V and J ends lost 6 bases and 6 bases respectively, with 18 bases between them. Germline CDR1 reads SGHVS; CDR2 reads FQNEAQ. This CDR3 has 15 amino acids. CDR3 protein: CASSLGGGGFNEQFF. The CDR3 nucleotides are TGTGCCAGCAGTCTTGGGGGGGGCGGTTTCAATGAGCAGTTCTTC.

This clonotype showed up just a few times. V usage is TRBV24-1 and J usage is TRBJ1-5; the D gene is possibly TRBD1 (5 bases). V shed 9 bases and J shed 3 bases, with 14 bases lying between them. Germline loops: CDR1 KGHDR, CDR2 SFDVKD. The CDR3 is 14 amino acids. In nucleotides, the CDR3 is TGTGCCACCGCATCAAAGGGGTCCAATCAGCCCCAGCATTTT. Residues: CATASKGSNQPQHF.